This T cell receptor beta chain was sequenced in a study of blood T cell repertoires in COVID-19 (dated by TCRdb to 2020 to 2021). About the full investigation: The collaborator samples originated in the United States, Italy and Spain and spanned the acute and convalescent phases of COVID-19. The prospective study material was composed of cDNA or gDNA derived from T cells, B-cell-depleted T cells, or PBMCs. Subjects who had been exposed to COVID-19, were actively infected with it, or had recovered from it provided the deeply sampled blood TCRbeta repertoires that made up the dataset. The repertoires were released in a freely available public database intended as a resource for research on the immune response to SARS-CoV-2. The samples were drawn from the first 160 participants of the ongoing ImmuneRACE study and from some 1,300 subjects provided by 6 global collaborators. Sample metadata almost always included a de-identified subject ID, COVID-19 status, age in years and sex. Where HLA class I and class II types were available, the types were taken from metadata supplied by the sample provider, not from assay-based typing. The paper as a whole reports these results and caveats: The amount of clinical and demographic metadata varied by source and participant and was provided uncurated.

Trimming at the junction amounts to 5 bases on V and 0 bases on J, and the germline ends lie 13 bases apart. From cysteine to phenylalanine, the CDR3 is 15 amino acids long. CDR3 DNA only is kept here, 45 bases in frame from base 1. From a lookup of the germline V gene, CDR1 and CDR2 are SGHTA and FQGTGA. TCRbeta CDR3 regions were amplified from genomic DNA using the immunoSEQ Assay, a bias-controlled multiplex PCR. The original methods were these. Nucleated cell counts per sample were estimated from amplification of reference gene primers within the assay. To quantify the absolute abundance of each unique TCRbeta CDR3 rearrangement, sequence reads were collapsed and filtered. For each sample, productive Simpson clonality was calculated as the square root of Simpson's diversity index over productive rearrangements. Here the immuneACCESS table is served through TCRdb, limited to in-frame sequences with V and J called. Missing clones are a known gap in these copies; in checked studies unresolved V genes cover under half, and the rest lacks a known reason. V and J calls and clone size are given by that table; D and trimming were obtained from the DNA. The sample contains about 120,000 clones, about four fifths of them found a single time. The ten largest clones add up to approximately 12% of the sample.

Collaborating institutions collected whole blood in K2EDTA tubes following their own protocols. Collaborator samples were shipped for TCRbeta analysis as frozen whole blood, isolated PBMCs, or DNA extracted from either sample type. Concerning this clone itself: The target of this receptor is not known. The record has no base qualities; no much larger clone is one base away.

The clonotype was recovered from a man in his fifties or sixties with acute or convalescent COVID-19. The source material was peripheral blood. This chain is built from TRBV7-3 and TRBJ1-1; the D gene is not confidently resolved. DNA sequence: TGTGCCAGCAGCCAGGAGGGTGCCTTGAACACTGAAGCTTTCTTT. This translates into CASSQEGALNTEAFF.